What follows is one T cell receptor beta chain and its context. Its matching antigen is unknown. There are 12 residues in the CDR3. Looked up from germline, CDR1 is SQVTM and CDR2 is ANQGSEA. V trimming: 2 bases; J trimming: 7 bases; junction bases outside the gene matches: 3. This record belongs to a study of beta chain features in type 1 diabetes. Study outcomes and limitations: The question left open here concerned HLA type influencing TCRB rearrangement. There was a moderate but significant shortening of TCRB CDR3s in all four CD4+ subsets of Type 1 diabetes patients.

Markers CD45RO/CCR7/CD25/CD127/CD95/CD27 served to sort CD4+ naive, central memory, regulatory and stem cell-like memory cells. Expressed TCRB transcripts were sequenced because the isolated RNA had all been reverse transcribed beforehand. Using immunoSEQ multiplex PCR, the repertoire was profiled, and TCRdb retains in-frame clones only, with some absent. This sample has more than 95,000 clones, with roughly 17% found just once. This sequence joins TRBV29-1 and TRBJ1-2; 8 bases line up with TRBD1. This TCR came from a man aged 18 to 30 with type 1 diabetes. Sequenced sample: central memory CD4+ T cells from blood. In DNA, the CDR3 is TGCAGCGTTGAATCAGGGGGCGGTGGCTACACCTTC. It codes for CSVESGGGGYTF.